Shown below are 13 T cell receptor beta chains from a single sample sequenced in a study of blood T cell repertoires in COVID-19. The protocol was immunoSEQ multiplex PCR, while the TCRdb copy is restricted to in-frame clones and leaves out a portion. The sample holds about 290,000 clones, around four fifths seen once. Sequencing used peripheral blood. The source of these receptors is a woman between 50 and 59 years old with active or convalescent COVID-19.

This chain uses TRBV5-8 with TRBJ1-5, with a weak D call TRBD1 (6 bases). This CDR3 contains 15 residues. The ends were cut back, 4 bases at V and 7 bases at J, with 18 bases in the middle. Germline CDR1 is SGHTS and CDR2 is YDEGEE. CDR3 amino acids: CASSGTGWGGQPQHF. DNA of the CDR3: TGTGCCAGCAGCGGCACAGGGTGGGGTGGACAGCCCCAGCATTTT.

The V call is TRBV2, the J call TRBJ1-6; no clear D gene. Trimming removed 4 bases at V and 0 bases at J, with 10 bases between. Germline lookup yields CDR1 SNHLY and CDR2 FYNNEI. The CDR3 sequence is 16 residues long. The CDR3 sequence: CASSASKSSYNSPLHF. For the CDR3, the DNA is TGTGCCAGCAGTGCCTCCAAGAGCTCCTATAATTCACCCCTCCACTTT. The whole variable domain, filled in from reference TRBV2 and TRBJ1-6, reads EPEVTQTPSHQVTQMGQEVILRCVPISNHLYFYWYRQILGQKVEFLVSFYNNEISEKSEIFDDQFSVERPDGSNFTLKIRSTKLEDSAMYFCASSASKSSYNSPLHFGNGTRLTVT.

The J gene is TRBJ2-1, the V gene TRBV6-4; D might be TRBD2 (6 bases). Trimming stripped 0 bases from V and 7 bases from J, with 16 bases between. Germline-derived CDR1 and CDR2 are MRHNA and SNTAGT. This CDR3 is built from 16 residues. CDR3 nucleotides: TGTGCCAGCAGTGACTCAGGAGCGGGCACAAAAAATGAGCAGTTCTTC. This translates into CASSDSGAGTKNEQFF.

The genes are TRBV5-6 and TRBJ1-3; a possible D gene is TRBD1 (5 bases). V lost 3 bases and J 1 base, leaving 8 bases between the germline ends. Germline-derived CDR1 and CDR2 are SGHDT and YYEEEE. This CDR3 is built from 14 residues. The CDR3 is CASSSQASGNTIYF. In nucleotides, the CDR3 is TGTGCCAGCAGCTCACAGGCGTCTGGAAACACCATATATTTT.

The rearrangement uses TRBV4-1 and TRBJ1-2, with unresolved D. The germline gives CDR1 MGHRA, CDR2 YSYEKL. Trimming removed 0 bases at V and 4 bases at J, with 15 bases between. This CDR3 contains 16 residues. The CDR3 DNA reads as TGCGCCAGCAGCCAAGATTCCGGAGTTAAAGTCTATGGCTACACCTTC. Protein: CASSQDSGVKVYGYTF.

J is TRBJ2-7 and V is TRBV5-5; 7 bases match TRBD2. Germline lookup yields CDR1 SGHKS and CDR2 YYEKEE (reference sequence). Trimming at V came to 0 bases and at J to 2 bases, leaving 5 bases not matched to a gene. The CDR3 runs 15 residues. The CDR3 loop is CASSLAAGETYEQYF. The CDR3 DNA reads TGTGCCAGCAGCTTGGCGGCGGGAGAAACCTACGAGCAGTACTTC.

The V gene is TRBV7-8, the J gene TRBJ2-3; D is possibly TRBD2 (6 bases). The CDR3 runs 13 residues. Germline V gives CDR1 SGHVS, CDR2 FQNEAQ. V gave up 0 bases and J gave up 14 bases, with 15 bases separating them. The CDR3 sequence is CASSLARAGTSYF. CDR3 DNA sequence: TGTGCCAGCAGCTTAGCGCGCGCGGGGACGTCGTATTTT. Based on the CDR3 plus reference TRBV7-8 and TRBJ2-3, the full variable domain is GAGVSQSPRYKVAKRGQDVALRCDPISGHVSLFWYQQALGQGPEFLTYFQNEAQLDKSGLPSDRFFAERPEGSVSTLKIQRTQQEDSAVYLCASSLARAGTSYFGPGTRLTVL.

The chain carries TRBV6-5 and TRBJ2-1, with 7 positions matching TRBD2. This CDR3 comprises 13 residues. J lost 8 bases, V lost 8 bases, and 9 bases had no gene match. CDR1 and CDR2 from the germline V gene are MNHEY and SVGAGI. This CDR3 is CASGYREVYEQFF. For the CDR3, the DNA is TGTGCCAGCGGATACCGGGAGGTGTATGAGCAGTTCTTC.

Turning to this clone: At one boundary the junction diverges from the germline segment, which might be a read error. The chain is built from TRBV13 and TRBJ2-1, with TRBD2 identical over 9 bases. The CDR3 extends over 16 amino acids. Germline-derived CDR1 and CDR2 are PRHDT and FYEKMQ (reference sequence). The CDR3: CASSLALAGPYNEQFF. The CDR3 bases are TGTGCCAGCAGCTTAGCCCTAGCGGGACCCTATAATGAGCAGTTCTTC.

V usage is TRBV6-1 and J usage is TRBJ2-1; 14 bases match TRBD2. Germline V lookup: CDR1 MNHNS, CDR2 SASEGT. Trimming took 0 bases from V and 3 from J; bases not matched to a gene: 10. This CDR3 spans 20 amino acids. CDR3 region: CASSEAGYGTSGSFYNEQFF. The CDR3 nucleotides are TGTGCCAGCAGTGAAGCTGGGTACGGGACTAGCGGGAGCTTCTACAATGAGCAGTTCTTC.

This chain connects TRBV19 to TRBJ2-3; D is uncertain. Germline V CDR1 and CDR2: LNHDA, SQIVND (reference sequence). The CDR3 totals 13 residues. V was trimmed by 2 bases and J by 5 bases, leaving 8 bases between them. The CDR3 DNA reads as TGTGCCAGTAGTATATCTTTTATAGATACGCAGTATTTT. Amino acid sequence: CASSISFIDTQYF.

The chain employs TRBV28 and TRBJ2-2, with TRBD2 matching over 10 bases. The CDR3 has 13 residues. Germline V gene data show CDR1 as MDHEN and CDR2 as SYDVKM. The junction had 4 bases not matched to a gene; V was cut back by 6 bases and J by 9 bases. The CDR3 is CASRASGSRELFF. Written as DNA, the CDR3 is TGTGCCAGCAGGGCTAGCGGGAGCCGGGAGCTGTTTTTT.

V usage is TRBV3-1 (or the pseudogene TRBV3-2) and J usage is TRBJ2-3; D is undetermined. V shed 0 bases and J shed 6 bases, with 10 bases lying between them. CDR1 is LGHDT, CDR2 YNNKEL, per germline (reference sequence). This CDR3 has 14 residues. The CDR3 region has the DNA TGTGCCAGCAGCCAAGATGCTAGGAGCGATACGCAGTATTTT. Protein product: CASSQDARSDTQYF.